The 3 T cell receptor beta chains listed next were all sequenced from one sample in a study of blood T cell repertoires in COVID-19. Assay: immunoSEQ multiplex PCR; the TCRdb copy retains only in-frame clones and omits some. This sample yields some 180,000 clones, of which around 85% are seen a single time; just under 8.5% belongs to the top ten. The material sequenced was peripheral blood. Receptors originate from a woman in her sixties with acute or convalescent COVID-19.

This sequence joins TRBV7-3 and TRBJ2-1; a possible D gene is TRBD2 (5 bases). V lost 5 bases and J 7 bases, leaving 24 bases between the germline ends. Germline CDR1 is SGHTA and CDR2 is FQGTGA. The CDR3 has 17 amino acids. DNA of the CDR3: TGTGCCAGCAGCCCGGCCGGGGTTGCTACCTTGGGGAATGAGCAGTTCTTC. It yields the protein CASSPAGVATLGNEQFF.

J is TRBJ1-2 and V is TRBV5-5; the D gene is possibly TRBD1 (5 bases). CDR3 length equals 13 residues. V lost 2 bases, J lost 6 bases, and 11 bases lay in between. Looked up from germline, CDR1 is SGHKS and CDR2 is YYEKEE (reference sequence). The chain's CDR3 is CASSFLQDNGYTF. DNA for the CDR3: TGTGCCAGCAGCTTCCTACAGGACAATGGCTACACCTTC. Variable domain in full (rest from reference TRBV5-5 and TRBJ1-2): DAGVTQSPTHLIKTRGQQVTLRCSPISGHKSVSWYQQVLGQGPQFIFQYYEKEERGRGNFPDRFSARQFPNYSSELNVNALLLGDSALYLCASSFLQDNGYTFGSGTRLTVV.

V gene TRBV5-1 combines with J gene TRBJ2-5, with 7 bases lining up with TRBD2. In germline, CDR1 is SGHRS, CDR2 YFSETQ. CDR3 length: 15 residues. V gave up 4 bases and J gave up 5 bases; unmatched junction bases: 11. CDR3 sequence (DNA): TGCGCCAGCAGCGTTTTGGGGGGGAGGGACGAGACCCAGTACTTC. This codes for CASSVLGGRDETQYF.